Below, one T cell receptor beta chain is given with its context. Its antigen is not identified. 5'-RACE, quantitative and with molecular barcodes, yielded the TCR beta libraries. MiXCR was run by TCRdb on the 5' RACE reads, yielding one entry per CDR3 protein. The table shows around 770,000 distinct CDR3 sequences, with about an eighth occurring only once. This entry belongs to a study of CD8 T cells in ankylosing spondylitis. V was cut by 9 bases and J by 3 bases, with 1 base left in between. Germline V CDR1 and CDR2: MNHEY, SMNVEV (reference sequence). The CDR3 totals 9 residues. Study-wide results and caveats: Clones linked to the disease showed a CD8+ phenotype. They occurred at relatively low frequencies in peripheral blood. Roughly eight highly homologous variants made up a TCR beta motif that seemed to typify ankylosing spondylitis blood.

The V gene is TRBV27, the J gene TRBJ2-3, with D unresolved. The sequence derives from a male donor with ankylosing spondylitis. Sequenced sample: blood, either unsorted or a sorted T cell fraction (not recorded which). The CDR3 DNA reads as TGTGCCAGGACAGATACGCAGTATTTT. Translated: CARTDTQYF.